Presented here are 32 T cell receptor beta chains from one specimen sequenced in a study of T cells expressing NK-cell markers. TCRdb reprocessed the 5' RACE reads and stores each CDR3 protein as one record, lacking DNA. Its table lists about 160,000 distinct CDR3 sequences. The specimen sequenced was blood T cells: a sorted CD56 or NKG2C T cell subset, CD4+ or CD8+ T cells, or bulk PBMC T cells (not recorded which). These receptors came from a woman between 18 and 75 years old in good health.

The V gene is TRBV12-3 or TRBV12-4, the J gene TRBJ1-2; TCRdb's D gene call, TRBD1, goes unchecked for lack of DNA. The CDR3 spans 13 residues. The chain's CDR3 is CASSLLQGRGYTF.

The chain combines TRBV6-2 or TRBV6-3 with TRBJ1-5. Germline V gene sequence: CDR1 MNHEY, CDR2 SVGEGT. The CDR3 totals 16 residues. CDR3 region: CASRPLQGPTNQPQHF.

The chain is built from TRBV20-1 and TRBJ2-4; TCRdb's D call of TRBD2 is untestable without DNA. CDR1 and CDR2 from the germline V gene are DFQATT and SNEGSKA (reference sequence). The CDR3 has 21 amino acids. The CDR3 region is CSARDTSGTSGDMLAKNIQYF.

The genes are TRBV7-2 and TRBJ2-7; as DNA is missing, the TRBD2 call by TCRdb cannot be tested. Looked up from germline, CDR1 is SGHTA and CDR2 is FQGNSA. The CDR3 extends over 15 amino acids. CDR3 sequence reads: CASSLVLAVSYEQYF.

CDR3 region: CASSLGGQGLNEKLFF. The V gene is TRBV7-9, the J gene TRBJ1-4; the D call of TRBD1 rests on TCRdb alone, since no DNA is present to check it. The germline V gene has CDR1 SEHNR and CDR2 FQNEAQ (reference sequence). There are 16 residues in the CDR3.

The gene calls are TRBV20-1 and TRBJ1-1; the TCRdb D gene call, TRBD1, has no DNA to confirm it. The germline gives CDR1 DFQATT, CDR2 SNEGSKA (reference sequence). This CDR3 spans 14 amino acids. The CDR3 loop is CSARIQGAGTEAFF.

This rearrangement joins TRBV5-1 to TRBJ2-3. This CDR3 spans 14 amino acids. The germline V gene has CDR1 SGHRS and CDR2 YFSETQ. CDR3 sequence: CASSVGASTDTQYF.

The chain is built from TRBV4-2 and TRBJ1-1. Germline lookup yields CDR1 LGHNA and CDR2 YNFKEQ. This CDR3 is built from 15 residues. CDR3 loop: CASSQVGNRNTEAFF.

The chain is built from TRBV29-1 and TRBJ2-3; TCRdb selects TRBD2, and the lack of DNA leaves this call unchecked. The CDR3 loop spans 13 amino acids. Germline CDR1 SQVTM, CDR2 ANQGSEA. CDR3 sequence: CSGAGGNTDTQYF.

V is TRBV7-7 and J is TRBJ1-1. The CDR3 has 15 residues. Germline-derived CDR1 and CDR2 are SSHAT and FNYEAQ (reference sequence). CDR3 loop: CASSPGLILNTEAFF.

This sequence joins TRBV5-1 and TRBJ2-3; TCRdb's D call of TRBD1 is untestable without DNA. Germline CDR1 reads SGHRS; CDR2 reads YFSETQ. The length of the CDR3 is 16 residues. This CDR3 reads CASSQEVGQSTDTQYF.

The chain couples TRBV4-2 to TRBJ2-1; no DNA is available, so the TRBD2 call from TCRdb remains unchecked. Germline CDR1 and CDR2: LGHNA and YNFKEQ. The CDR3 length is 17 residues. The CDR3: CASSQTSGTSGYNEQFF.

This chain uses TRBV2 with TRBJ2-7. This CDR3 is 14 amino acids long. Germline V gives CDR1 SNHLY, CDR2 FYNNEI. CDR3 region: CASSERQATYEQYF.

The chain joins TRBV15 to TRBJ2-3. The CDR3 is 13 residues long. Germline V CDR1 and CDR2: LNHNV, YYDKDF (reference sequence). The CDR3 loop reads CATSSGPGDTQYF.

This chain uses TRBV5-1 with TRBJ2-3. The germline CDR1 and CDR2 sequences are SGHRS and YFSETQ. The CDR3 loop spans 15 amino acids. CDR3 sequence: CASSLGSSLADTQYF.

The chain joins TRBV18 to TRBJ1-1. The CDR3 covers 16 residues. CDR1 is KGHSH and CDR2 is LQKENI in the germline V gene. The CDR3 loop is CASSPTGGGRVTEAFF.

The CDR3 reads CASSLTLRDEQFF. The rearrangement links TRBV7-3 to TRBJ2-1. Germline V gives CDR1 SGHTA, CDR2 FQGTGA. The CDR3 covers 13 residues.

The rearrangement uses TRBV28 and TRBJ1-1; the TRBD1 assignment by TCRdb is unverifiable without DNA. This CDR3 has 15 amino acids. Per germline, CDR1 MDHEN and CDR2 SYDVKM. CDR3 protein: CASSSRGGLNTEAFF. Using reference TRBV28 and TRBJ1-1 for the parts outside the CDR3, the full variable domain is DVKVTQSSRYLVKRTGEKVFLECVQDMDHENMFWYRQDPGLGLRLIYFSYDVKMKEKGDIPEGYSVSREKKERFSLILESASTNQTSMYLCASSSRGGLNTEAFFGQGTRLTVV.

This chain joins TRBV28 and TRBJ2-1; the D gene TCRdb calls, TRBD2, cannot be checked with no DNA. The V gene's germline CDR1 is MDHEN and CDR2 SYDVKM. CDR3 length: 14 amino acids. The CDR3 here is CASRLTSPSNEQFF.

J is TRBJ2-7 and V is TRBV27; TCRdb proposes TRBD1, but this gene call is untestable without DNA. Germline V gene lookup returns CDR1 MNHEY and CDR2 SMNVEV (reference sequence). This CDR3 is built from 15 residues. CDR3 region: CATRTGGQRAYEQYF.

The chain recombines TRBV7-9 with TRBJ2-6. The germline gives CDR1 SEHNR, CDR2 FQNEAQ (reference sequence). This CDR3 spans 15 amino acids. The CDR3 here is CASTPTVSGANVLTF. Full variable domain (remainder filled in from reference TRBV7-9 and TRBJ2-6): DTGVSQNPRHKITKRGQNVTFRCDPISEHNRLYWYRQTLGQGPEFLTYFQNEAQLEKSRLLSDRFSAERPKGSFSTLEIQRTEQGDSAMYLCASTPTVSGANVLTFGAGSRLTVL.

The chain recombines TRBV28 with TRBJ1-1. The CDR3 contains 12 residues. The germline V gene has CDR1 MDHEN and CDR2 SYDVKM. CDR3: CASSYRNTEAFF.

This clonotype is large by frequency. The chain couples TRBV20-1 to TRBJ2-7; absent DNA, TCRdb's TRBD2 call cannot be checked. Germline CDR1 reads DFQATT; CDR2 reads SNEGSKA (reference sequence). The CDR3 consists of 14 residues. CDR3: CSAILAGGLYEQYF.

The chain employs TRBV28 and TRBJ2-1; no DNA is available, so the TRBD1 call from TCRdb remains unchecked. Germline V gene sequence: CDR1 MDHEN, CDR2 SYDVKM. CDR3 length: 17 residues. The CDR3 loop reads CASNTPWSGGSYNEQFF.

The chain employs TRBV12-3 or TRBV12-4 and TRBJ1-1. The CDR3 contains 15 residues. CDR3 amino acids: CASRDDRVMNTEAFF.

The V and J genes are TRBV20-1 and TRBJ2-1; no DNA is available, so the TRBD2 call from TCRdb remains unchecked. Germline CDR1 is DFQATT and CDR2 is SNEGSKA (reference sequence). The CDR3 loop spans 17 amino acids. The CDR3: CSARSHQSAGKYNEQFF.

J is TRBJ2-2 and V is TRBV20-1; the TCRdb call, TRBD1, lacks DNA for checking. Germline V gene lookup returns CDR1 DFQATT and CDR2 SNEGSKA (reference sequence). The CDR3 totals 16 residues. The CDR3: CSASVRQGARTGELFF.

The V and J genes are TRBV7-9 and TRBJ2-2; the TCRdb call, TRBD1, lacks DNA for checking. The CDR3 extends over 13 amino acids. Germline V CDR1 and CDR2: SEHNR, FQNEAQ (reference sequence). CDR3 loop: CASTPNQGGELFF.

This CDR3 reads CASSLVSGQIVPGELFF. This rearrangement joins TRBV7-6 to TRBJ2-2; TCRdb selects TRBD1, and the lack of DNA leaves this call unchecked. This CDR3 spans 17 amino acids. CDR1 and CDR2 (germline): SGHVS, FNYEAQ.

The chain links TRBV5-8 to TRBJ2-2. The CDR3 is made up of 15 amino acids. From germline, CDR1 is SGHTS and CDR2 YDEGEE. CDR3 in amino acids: CASSLVGVDTGELFF.

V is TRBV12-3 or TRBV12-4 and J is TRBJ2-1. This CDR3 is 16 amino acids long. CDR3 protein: CASRRSLSVLGNEQFF.

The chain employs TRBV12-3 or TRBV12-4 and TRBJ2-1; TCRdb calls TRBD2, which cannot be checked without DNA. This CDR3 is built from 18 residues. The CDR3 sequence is CASSLPSGRGTAYNEQFF.